The next 12 T cell receptor beta chains were all read from a single sample in a study of CD8+CD57+ T cells in acquired aplastic anemia (dated by TCRdb to the late 2010s). The run used an Illumina HiSeq 2000. Profiling of TCR beta VDJ combinations and CDR3 sequences used genomic DNA as the template. In TCRdb, the public reads were trimmed at Q25 with fastp and aligned with MiXCR, with productive beta chains retained. When rows share a CDR3 protein, they turn into one entry using the most common DNA and genes. This sample comprises fewer than 250,000 distinct CDR3 sequences, 40% to 60% of them detected only once. Roughly 21% of the sample lies in the top ten. The patients picked for sequencing were ones in whom flow cytometry had shown an expansion of CD8+CD57+ cells. The sample taken for sequencing was sorted CD4+, CD8+, or CD8+CD57+ T cells (not recorded which) from PBMCs. The receptors originated from a human donor with aplastic anemia.

V gene TRBV19 combines with J gene TRBJ1-1; the D gene is possibly TRBD1 (6 bases). This CDR3 is 14 amino acids long. V was cut by 3 bases and J by 7 bases, with 15 bases left in between. CDR1 LNHDA and CDR2 SQIVND come from the germline V gene (reference sequence). The CDR3 loop reads CASSMVRRGGEAFF. The CDR3 nucleotides read TGTGCCAGTAGTATGGTCCGCAGGGGCGGTGAAGCTTTCTTT.

This clonotype came up many times. The gene calls are TRBV4-1 and TRBJ1-1; D is perhaps TRBD1 (6 bases). This CDR3 region has 16 residues. Between the trimmed V and J ends, which lost 2 bases and 5 bases, there was a span of 18 bases. The germline gives CDR1 MGHRA, CDR2 YSYEKL. This CDR3 reads CASSQPSRGFGTEAFF. CDR3 bases: TGCGCCAGCAGCCAACCCTCCAGGGGATTCGGTACTGAAGCTTTCTTT.

This clonotype was counted ten times or more. V is TRBV7-9 and J is TRBJ1-4; D might be TRBD1 (5 bases). Trimming took off 7 bases at V and 5 bases at J, with 14 bases between the two ends. This CDR3 has 14 amino acids. Germline V lookup: CDR1 SEHNR, CDR2 FQNEAQ (reference sequence). DNA of the CDR3: TGTGCCAGCACCAAACAGGCCCAAAATGAAAAACTGTTTTTT. It is translated as CASTKQAQNEKLFF.

This clonotype was seen ten or more times. V gene TRBV20-1 combines with J gene TRBJ1-1, with D maybe TRBD1 (6 bases). This CDR3 is built from 15 residues. Germline V gives CDR1 DFQATT, CDR2 SNEGSKA (reference sequence). The ends were cut back, 1 base at V and 4 bases at J, with 16 bases in the middle. The CDR3 DNA reads TGCAGTGCTAGAGGGAGGAACAGGGTGGGCACTGAAGCTTTCTTT. Translation gives CSARGRNRVGTEAFF.

This clonotype was seen more than once but under ten times. This chain joins TRBV14 and TRBJ1-6; D perhaps matches TRBD1 (6 bases). Trimming cost V 7 bases and J 7 bases, with 11 bases left between them. CDR3 length equals 13 residues. Germline loops: CDR1 SGHDN, CDR2 FVKESK. The DNA of the CDR3 is TGTGCCAGCAACCGGGACATCAATTCACCCCTCCACTTT. Translated, it gives CASNRDINSPLHF.

This clonotype was counted once. A read error may account for a junction end that differs from germline. The rearrangement uses TRBV2 and TRBJ1-2, with 9 bases aligning to TRBD1. The CDR3 contains 13 residues. Germline V gene lookup returns CDR1 SNHLY and CDR2 FYNNEI. The CDR3, as DNA: TGTGCCAGCAGAGGACAGGGGATCTATGGCTGCACCTTC. Amino acid sequence: CASRGQGIYGCTF.

Remarks on this clonotype: Just one base apart from a much larger clone, this may be a read error. V gene TRBV6-1 combines with J gene TRBJ1-1; D might be TRBD1 (5 bases). This CDR3 is 14 amino acids long. V was cut by 3 bases and J by 3 bases, with 11 bases left in between. Germline V gene sequence: CDR1 MNHNS, CDR2 SASEGT. The CDR3 coding sequence is TGTGCCAGCAGTGATGGGGGTTGGGACACTGAAGCTTTCTTT. Protein product: CASSDGGWDTEAFF.

This chain links TRBV5-5 with TRBJ1-6; 9 bases map to TRBD1. The germline V gene has CDR1 SGHKS and CDR2 YYEKEE (reference sequence). This CDR3 has 16 residues. Trimming removed 4 bases from V and 10 bases from J; junction bases left unmatched: 12. The CDR3 coding sequence is TGTGCCAGCAGCACCGAATTATTGACAGGGGGATCACCCCTCCACTTT. Its translation is CASSTELLTGGSPLHF.

The CDR3 region is CASSYRGDGELFF. Here the CDR3 DNA reads TGTGCCAGCAGCTACCGGGGGGACGGGGAGCTGTTTTTT. The chain couples TRBV7-9 to TRBJ2-2; 7 bases agree with TRBD2. The V segment lost 4 bases and the J segment 7 bases; nucleotides outside the gene matches: 3. The germline gives CDR1 SEHNR, CDR2 FQNEAQ (reference sequence). The CDR3 runs 13 residues.

The chain is built from TRBV7-2 and TRBJ2-3, with 11 bases matching TRBD2. The CDR3 extends over 19 amino acids. The germline CDR1 and CDR2 sequences are SGHTA and FQGNSA. Trimming cost V 5 bases and J 2 bases; bases outside gene matches: 15. CDR3 nucleotides: TGTGCCAGCAGCCCCGGGGGGTCCCTAGCGGGGGGACCCACAGATACGCAGTATTTT. Protein: CASSPGGSLAGGPTDTQYF.

This clonotype turned up a few times. The rearrangement links TRBV5-1 to TRBJ1-2, with a tentative D call TRBD1 (5 bases). Trimming removed 1 base from V and 6 bases from J, with 10 bases in between. The CDR3 sequence is 13 residues long. Germline V gene sequence: CDR1 SGHRS, CDR2 YFSETQ. This CDR3 is CASSLNGAHGYTF. CDR3 DNA sequence: TGCGCCAGCAGCTTGAACGGGGCCCATGGCTACACCTTC.

Concerning this clonotype: A much larger clone sits a single nucleotide away, making a read error possible. This chain uses TRBV7-9 with TRBJ2-1; 7 bases are a match to TRBD1. Germline V gives CDR1 SEHNR, CDR2 FQNEAQ (reference sequence). V shed 4 bases, J shed 4 bases, and the junction held 4 bases outside the gene matches. The CDR3 is 14 residues long. The DNA of the CDR3 is TGTGCCAGCAGCTCGCAGGGGGAGTACAATGAGCAGTTCTTC. Translation: CASSSQGEYNEQFF.